This T cell receptor beta chain was sequenced in a study of shared clonotypes between healthy human individuals. On the study more broadly: Each donor's CD8 memory used one plate, CD8 naive two, each CD4 subset three. Regarding the study as a whole: Generally, naive subsets (rather than memory subsets) showed larger estimated richness. Clonotype sharing across several donors was observed for around 5% of naive CD4 clonotypes.

The V and J ends lost 2 bases and 3 bases, in that order; junction bases with no gene match: 2. The V gene's germline CDR1 is SEHNR and CDR2 FQNEAQ (reference sequence). The CDR3 length is 14 residues. On this clone itself: What it binds is unknown.

How the authors handled the data: Sequence data from immunoSEQ were junction-only and lacked quality scores; consequently, filtering differed. Libraries were prepared by immunoSEQ multiplex PCR; TCRdb keeps only in-frame clonotypes and omits some of them. That table furnishes V, J and clone size, whereas the DNA furnished D and trimming. The sample yields over a million clones, 98% seen once. The specimen sequenced was naive CD4+ T cells sorted from blood. The subset is: CD45RA+ positively selected. The chain joins TRBV7-9 to TRBJ2-7; 9 bases line up with TRBD1. The sequence was obtained from a man aged 25-45 years in good health. In DNA, the CDR3 is TGTGCCAGCAGCTTATCGACAGGGGGCTACGAGCAGTACTTC. This translates into CASSLSTGGYEQYF.